These 9 T cell receptor beta chains share one sample of origin, sequenced in a study of T cell responses to AZD1222 COVID-19 vaccine. Profiled with immunoSEQ multiplex PCR; TCRdb holds only in-frame clones, not every one. The profile shows approximately 69,000 clones, 70% to 90% of them singletons. Sequenced material: peripheral blood, taken 28 days after the second AZD1222 dose. The receptor source for this set is an adult who received the AZD1222 COVID-19 vaccine.

V usage is TRBV5-6 and J usage is TRBJ1-1, with D uncertain. From germline, CDR1 is SGHDT and CDR2 YYEEEE. The V end was cut by 0 bases, the J end by 0 bases, with 6 bases between. CDR3 length equals 14 residues. This chain's CDR3 is CASSLEQLNTEAFF. The DNA of the CDR3 is TGTGCCAGCAGCTTGGAACAGTTGAACACTGAAGCTTTCTTT.

In this sample, this clone turned up once. V gene TRBV4-2 combines with J gene TRBJ1-1; weak D call: TRBD1 (5 bases). The CDR3 contains 15 residues. Germline V lookup: CDR1 LGHNA, CDR2 YNFKEQ. V was cut by 0 bases and J by 2 bases, with 10 bases left in between. Written as DNA, the CDR3 is TGTGCCAGCAGCCAAGATCGGCAGGGCAACACTGAAGCTTTCTTT. It encodes CASSQDRQGNTEAFF.

The chain links TRBV2 to TRBJ2-1; D unclear. Germline-derived CDR1 and CDR2 are SNHLY and FYNNEI. The CDR3 runs 13 residues. V was trimmed by 3 bases and J by 5 bases, leaving 8 bases between them. CDR3 loop: CASSEGLDNEQFF. DNA for the CDR3: TGTGCCAGCAGTGAGGGCCTCGACAATGAGCAGTTCTTC.

V and J are TRBV30 and TRBJ2-7, with 8 nucleotides matching TRBD2. Per the germline V gene, CDR1 is GTSNPN and CDR2 is SVGIG (reference sequence). The CDR3 covers 14 residues. V lost 2 bases, J lost 3 bases, and 6 bases stayed unmatched. CDR3 DNA sequence: TGTGCCTGGAGTCATTCGGGGGGGGGCTACGAGCAGTACTTC. Residues: CAWSHSGGGYEQYF.

The chain is built from TRBV7-2 and TRBJ2-3, with D unclear. CDR1 and CDR2 (germline): SGHTA, FQGNSA. This CDR3 has 14 amino acids. Trimming left V 3 bases short and J 2 bases short, with 9 bases between. The CDR3 region has the DNA TGTGCCAGCAGCTTTGGGCAGAACACAGATACGCAGTATTTT. Its translation is CASSFGQNTDTQYF.

This chain joins TRBV27 and TRBJ2-1, with 8 nucleotides matching TRBD2. The CDR3 is made up of 16 amino acids. With V trimmed by 8 bases and J by 0 bases, 9 bases remained unmatched. Germline V gene sequence: CDR1 MNHEY, CDR2 SMNVEV (reference sequence). The CDR3 DNA is TGTGCCAGCGGGAGGATAGCGGGGAGCTCCTACAATGAGCAGTTCTTC. Amino acid sequence: CASGRIAGSSYNEQFF.

The chain links TRBV29-1 to TRBJ1-5; D perhaps matches TRBD1 (5 bases). Trimming stripped 5 bases from V and 4 bases from J, with 15 bases between. This CDR3 has 14 amino acids. Looked up from germline, CDR1 is SQVTM and CDR2 is ANQGSEA. The CDR3 here is CSVPRTIENQPQHF. The DNA of the CDR3 is TGCAGCGTTCCTAGGACAATAGAGAATCAGCCCCAGCATTTT.

The chain has TRBV5-6 and TRBJ1-1; D remains ambiguous. The CDR3 length is 14 residues. Trimming removed 0 bases at V and 1 base at J, with 7 bases between. Germline V lookup: CDR1 SGHDT, CDR2 YYEEEE. The CDR3 DNA follows: TGTGCCAGCAGCTTGGCCTCGGGGAACACTGAAGCTTTCTTT. Protein: CASSLASGNTEAFF.

This clone was picked up one time. The chain links TRBV5-4 to TRBJ2-1; D gene uncertain. The CDR3 length is 14 residues. Germline lookup yields CDR1 SGHNT and CDR2 YYREEE (reference sequence). V gave up 4 bases and J gave up 0 bases, with 8 bases separating them. The CDR3 loop reads CASSTQSSYNEQFF. CDR3 in DNA: TGTGCCAGCAGCACCCAGAGCTCCTACAATGAGCAGTTCTTC.